This T cell receptor beta chain comes out of a study of T cells in Graves' hyperthyroidism and ophthalmopathy. V was cut by 7 bases and J by 7 bases, with 14 bases left in between. CDR3 length equals 12 residues. This clonotype came up many times. RNA transcripts served as the template for amplifying TCR beta CDR3 regions. Primed by the HTBI set, a first-round RT-PCR was run on the TCR CDR3. TCRdb called the multiplex PCR reads again in MiXCR, with one record for every CDR3 protein. The table includes around 340,000 distinct CDR3 sequences, around 18% detected once. Sequencing used blood. The chain links TRBV12-3 or TRBV12-4 to TRBJ2-7, with D perhaps assigned TRBD1 or TRBD2 (7 bases each). The sequence was collected from a middle-aged woman with Graves' ophthalmopathy. The CDR3, as DNA: TGTGCCAGCAAAAACAGGGGAGGGGAGCAGTACTTC. Translation gives CASKNRGGEQYF.